The clone carrying this T cell receptor beta chain was seen a few times. TCRdb reanalysed the RT-PCR reads using MiXCR and keeps one entry per CDR3 protein. The sample includes about 230,000 distinct CDR3 sequences, 13% to 15% of them seen just once. The data were taken from a study of patients and donors after allogeneic stem cell transplantation. The CDR3 is 17 amino acids. Germline lookup yields CDR1 KGHDR and CDR2 SFDVKD. The trim removed 2 bases at V and 8 bases at J, leaving 10 bases unmatched. The receptor's source is a human donor who was either an allogeneic HSCT recipient or a stem cell or donor lymphocyte infusion donor (not recorded which). It is not recorded whose cells these are; they may come from a transplant donor. Sequenced input: blood, either unsorted or a sorted T cell fraction (not recorded which). V is TRBV24-1 and J is TRBJ2-1, with 11 bases lining up with TRBD2. This CDR3 is CATSDYSGRARRDEQFF. The DNA for the CDR3 is TGTGCCACCAGTGATTATAGCGGGAGGGCCCGTAGGGATGAGCAGTTCTTC.